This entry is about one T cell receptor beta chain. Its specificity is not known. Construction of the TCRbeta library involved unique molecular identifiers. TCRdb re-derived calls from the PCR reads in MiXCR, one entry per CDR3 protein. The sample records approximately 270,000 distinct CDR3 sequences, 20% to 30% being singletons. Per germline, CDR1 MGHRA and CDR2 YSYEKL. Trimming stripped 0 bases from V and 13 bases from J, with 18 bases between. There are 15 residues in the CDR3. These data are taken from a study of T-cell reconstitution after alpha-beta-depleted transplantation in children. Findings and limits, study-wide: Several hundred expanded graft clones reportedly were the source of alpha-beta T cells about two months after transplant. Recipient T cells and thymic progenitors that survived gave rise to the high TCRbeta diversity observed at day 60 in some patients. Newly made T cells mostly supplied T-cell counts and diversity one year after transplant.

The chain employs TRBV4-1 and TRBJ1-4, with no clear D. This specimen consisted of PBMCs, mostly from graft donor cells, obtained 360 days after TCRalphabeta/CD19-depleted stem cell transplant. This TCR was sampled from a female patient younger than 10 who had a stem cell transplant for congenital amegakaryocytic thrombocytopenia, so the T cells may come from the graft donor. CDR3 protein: CASSQDSRAARGLFF. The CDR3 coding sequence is TGCGCCAGCAGCCAAGATTCGAGGGCGGCGCGGGGACTGTTTTTT.